A single sample gave rise to the 31 T cell receptor beta chains below, sequenced in a study of T-cell reconstitution after alpha-beta-depleted transplantation in children. A library of TCRbeta sequences, prepared with unique molecular identifiers, was generated. TCRdb re-called the PCR reads through MiXCR, storing one row per CDR3 protein. Here the sample spans 250,000 to 400,000 distinct CDR3 sequences, approximately 23% being singletons. The source material was PBMCs, mostly from graft donor cells, sampled 180 days after TCRalphabeta/CD19-depleted stem cell transplant. The receptors originated from a male patient between 10 and 17 years old who had a stem cell transplant for acute lymphoblastic leukemia, so the T cells may come from the graft donor.

The chain has TRBV12-3 or TRBV12-4 and TRBJ2-5; D is possibly TRBD1 (6 bases). The CDR3 runs 14 residues. V was shortened by 6 bases and J by 3 bases, with 14 bases between the two germline ends. CDR3 sequence: CASSLTQGKETQYF. The CDR3 DNA sequence: TGTGCCAGCAGCCTGACACAGGGAAAAGAGACCCAGTACTTC.

This clonotype was detected only a few times. The rearrangement joins TRBV20-1 to TRBJ2-1; 9 bases fit TRBD2. J lost 1 base, V lost 0 bases, and 4 bases had no gene match. The CDR3 totals 16 residues. CDR1 and CDR2 from the germline V gene are DFQATT and SNEGSKA (reference sequence). CDR3 nucleotide sequence: TGCAGTGCTAGAGATCCGCTAGCGGGATCCTACAATGAGCAGTTCTTC. Its protein is CSARDPLAGSYNEQFF.

Only a few counts were recorded for this clonotype. J is TRBJ2-5 and V is TRBV5-1; 7 nucleotides align to TRBD1. The V segment lost 3 bases and the J segment 5 bases; nucleotides outside the gene matches: 13. Germline-derived CDR1 and CDR2 are SGHRS and YFSETQ. This CDR3 has 16 residues. The CDR3 here is CASSSGQRGVMETQYF. The CDR3 DNA reads as TGCGCCAGCAGCTCGGGACAGAGGGGTGTAATGGAGACCCAGTACTTC.

The chain employs TRBV7-6 and TRBJ1-2; the D gene is possibly TRBD1 (5 bases). V was shortened by 5 bases and J by 5 bases, with 15 bases between the two germline ends. The length of the CDR3 is 14 residues. Germline V gene data show CDR1 as SGHVS and CDR2 as FNYEAQ. The CDR3 DNA reads as TGTGCCAGCAGCCTCCTGGGGGAGGAGTATGGCTACACCTTC. It yields the protein CASSLLGEEYGYTF.

J is TRBJ2-3 and V is TRBV2, with 14 bases fitting TRBD2. Looked up from germline, CDR1 is SNHLY and CDR2 is FYNNEI. Trimming at V came to 4 bases and at J to 4 bases, leaving 7 bases not matched to a gene. This CDR3 has 17 residues. This CDR3 reads CASSVMSGLAGADTQYF. The CDR3, as DNA: TGTGCCAGCAGTGTTATGTCGGGACTAGCGGGAGCAGATACGCAGTATTTT.

This chain links TRBV29-1 with TRBJ1-2; D might be TRBD1 (6 bases). CDR1 is SQVTM, CDR2 ANQGSEA, per germline. CDR3 length: 12 amino acids. V was cut by 7 bases and J by 7 bases, with 16 bases left in between. The CDR3 region has the DNA TGCAGCGCATCGAACAGGGTGGGTGGCTACACCTTC. Amino acid sequence: CSASNRVGGYTF.

The chain links TRBV5-1 to TRBJ2-2, with 8 bases matching TRBD1. The length of the CDR3 is 18 residues. The junction had 15 bases not matched to a gene; V was cut back by 5 bases and J by 3 bases. Germline V gene sequence: CDR1 SGHRS, CDR2 YFSETQ. CDR3 nucleotides: TGCGCCAGCAGATTCAGACAGGGGCCACTAAGGGACACCGGGGAGCTGTTTTTT. It specifies CASRFRQGPLRDTGELFF.

CDR3 protein: CASRLTGLGNTIYF. CDR3 nucleotide sequence: TGCGCCAGCAGGTTGACAGGGCTCGGAAACACCATATATTTT. J is TRBJ1-3 and V is TRBV5-1; 7 nucleotides agree with TRBD1. The CDR3 is made up of 14 amino acids. CDR1 SGHRS and CDR2 YFSETQ come from the germline V gene. V was clipped by 5 bases and J by 4 bases; unmatched bases: 6. The full variable domain, with the rest looked up from reference TRBV5-1 and TRBJ1-3, is KAGVTQTPRYLIKTRGQQVTLSCSPISGHRSVSWYQQTPGQGLQFLFEYFSETQRNKGNFPGRFSGRQFSNSRSEMNVSTLELGDSALYLCASRLTGLGNTIYFGEGSWLTVV.

The chain recombines TRBV20-1 with TRBJ2-7; TRBD1 matches at 10 bases. The CDR3 has 14 amino acids. With V trimmed by 2 bases and J by 4 bases, 5 bases remained unmatched. Per the germline V gene, CDR1 is DFQATT and CDR2 is SNEGSKA (reference sequence). CDR3 sequence: CSARKDRGQYEQYF. The DNA for the CDR3 is TGCAGTGCTAGAAAAGACAGGGGGCAGTACGAGCAGTACTTC.

This clonotype was found a few times. The gene calls are TRBV7-2 and TRBJ2-1; D is possibly TRBD1 or TRBD2 (5 bases each). Per the germline V gene, CDR1 is SGHTA and CDR2 is FQGNSA. Trimming took off 3 bases at V and 5 bases at J, with 11 bases between the two ends. CDR3 length equals 14 residues. The CDR3 DNA reads TGTGCCAGCAGCTTCAGAGGGGCTAACAATGAGCAGTTCTTC. Amino acids: CASSFRGANNEQFF.

The chain has TRBV9 and TRBJ2-5; D call uncertain. This CDR3 has 14 amino acids. Deletions cut 0 bases from V and 3 bases from J, with 9 bases between. Looked up from germline, CDR1 is SGDLS and CDR2 is YYNGEE. CDR3 residues: CASSVASNEETQYF. DNA for the CDR3: TGTGCCAGCAGCGTAGCGAGCAACGAAGAGACCCAGTACTTC.

A few counts support this clonotype. The chain joins TRBV9 to TRBJ2-2, with D tentatively TRBD1 (6 bases). The CDR3 is made up of 20 amino acids. V was trimmed by 4 bases and J by 3 bases, leaving 28 bases between them. CDR1 SGDLS and CDR2 YYNGEE come from the germline V gene. This CDR3 reads CASSPRGSGRRDTYTGELFF. Here the CDR3 DNA reads TGTGCCAGCAGCCCTCGCGGAAGTGGGAGACGGGACACATACACCGGGGAGCTGTTTTTT.

In this sample, this clonotype turned up a few times. This chain links TRBV5-1 with TRBJ2-6, with 7 bases matching TRBD1. Germline loops: CDR1 SGHRS, CDR2 YFSETQ. This CDR3 contains 16 residues. V lost 5 bases to trimming and J lost 3 bases; unmatched junction nucleotides: 8. The CDR3 spells CASSSTGLGGANVLTF. The CDR3, as DNA: TGCGCCAGCAGTTCGACAGGGCTGGGTGGGGCCAACGTCCTGACTTTC. The full variable domain, with the rest looked up from reference TRBV5-1 and TRBJ2-6, is KAGVTQTPRYLIKTRGQQVTLSCSPISGHRSVSWYQQTPGQGLQFLFEYFSETQRNKGNFPGRFSGRQFSNSRSEMNVSTLELGDSALYLCASSSTGLGGANVLTFGAGSRLTVL.

Only a few counts were recorded for this clonotype. The rearrangement joins TRBV2 to TRBJ2-1, with 9 bases lining up with TRBD2. Losses at the gene ends were 10 bases for V and 7 bases for J; bases not matched to a gene: 11. Germline V gives CDR1 SNHLY, CDR2 FYNNEI. The CDR3 extends over 14 amino acids. CDR3 nucleotide sequence: TGTGCCACCCATAGCGGGAGCTTACGTAATGAGCAGTTCTTC. Translation: CATHSGSLRNEQFF.

J is TRBJ2-3 and V is TRBV12-3 or TRBV12-4; possible D gene TRBD2, 6 bases. Trimming removed 7 bases at V and 2 bases at J, with 13 bases between. The CDR3 contains 14 residues. CDR3 DNA sequence: TGTGCCAGCAATCCCAAGCGGGCCACAGATACGCAGTATTTT. Translating it yields CASNPKRATDTQYF.

The chain uses TRBV12-3 or TRBV12-4 and TRBJ1-2; D call uncertain. The CDR3 consists of 13 residues. The V gene lost 6 bases and the J gene lost 0 bases, with 8 bases spanning the gap. This chain's CDR3 is CASRFLANYGYTF. The CDR3 nucleotides are TGTGCCAGCAGGTTTTTGGCTAACTATGGCTACACCTTC.

The sample holds a few counts of this clonotype. The V call is TRBV10-3, the J call TRBJ1-1; 10 nucleotides align to TRBD1. V dropped 6 bases and J dropped 6; count of bases not matched to a gene: 1. The CDR3 sequence is 12 residues long. Germline values: CDR1 ENHRY, CDR2 SYGVKD. The CDR3 DNA is TGTGCCATCAGCGGACAGGGGGCTGAAGCTTTCTTT. Its protein is CAISGQGAEAFF.

V gene TRBV6-1 combines with J gene TRBJ2-7; 9 bases agree with TRBD2. CDR3 length: 13 amino acids. The J segment lost 3 bases and the V segment lost 8 bases, leaving 5 bases of the junction unmatched. Germline values: CDR1 MNHNS, CDR2 SASEGT. The DNA of the CDR3 is TGTGCCAGCGCCACTAGCGGGTACTACGAGCAGTACTTC. It yields the protein CASATSGYYEQYF.

This clonotype was recorded a few times. This rearrangement joins TRBV2 to TRBJ2-3, with D uncertain. The CDR3 loop spans 16 amino acids. Trimming left V 2 bases short and J 3 bases short, with 15 bases between. Germline assignment: CDR1 SNHLY and CDR2 FYNNEI. In DNA form, the CDR3 reads TGTGCCAGCAGTGAAAGGCAGAAATACTTTACAGATACGCAGTATTTT. Translating it yields CASSERQKYFTDTQYF.

This clonotype was seen a handful of times. CDR3: CASSVEAASKQFF. The CDR3 nucleotides are TGTGCCAGCAGCGTAGAGGCCGCTAGTAAGCAGTTCTTC. V gene TRBV9 combines with J gene TRBJ2-1; D is ambiguous. CDR1 is SGDLS, CDR2 YYNGEE, per germline. The CDR3 runs 13 residues. With 0 bases removed from V and 11 bases from J, the gap between germline ends came to 12 bases. Combining the CDR3 with reference TRBV9 and TRBJ2-1 gives the whole variable domain DSGVTQTPKHLITATGQRVTLRCSPRSGDLSVYWYQQSLDQGLQFLIQYYNGEERAKGNILERFSAQQFPDLHSELNLSSLELGDSALYFCASSVEAASKQFFGPGTRLTVL.

V is TRBV25-1 and J is TRBJ2-5, with D hard to call. The germline V and J ends were trimmed by 3 bases and 5 bases, with 19 bases remaining between them. The germline gives CDR1 MGHDK, CDR2 SYGVNS. The CDR3 is made up of 16 amino acids. CDR3 DNA: TGTGCCAGCAGTGATCAAGGTCCGCTAAGTTCGGAGACCCAGTACTTC. It is translated as CASSDQGPLSSETQYF.

J is TRBJ2-3 and V is TRBV9; TRBD2 is a possible D gene (6 bases). The CDR3 totals 16 residues. Trimming left V 4 bases short and J 4 bases short, with 19 bases between. The V gene's germline CDR1 is SGDLS and CDR2 YYNGEE. The CDR3 DNA follows: TGTGCCAGCAGCCCCCTCGGCGGAGGGCCCCCAGATACGCAGTATTTT. It specifies CASSPLGGGPPDTQYF.

This clonotype was counted only a few times. V usage is TRBV12-3 or TRBV12-4 and J usage is TRBJ2-7; a weak D match, TRBD1 (5 bases). The CDR3 consists of 17 residues. V lost 3 bases and J 5 bases, leaving 23 bases between the germline ends. The CDR3 nucleotides read TGTGCCAGCAGTTTTCGTGGTGGCAGCCCAATAGGGGACGAGCAGTACTTC. Its translation: CASSFRGGSPIGDEQYF.

There are a few counts of this clonotype. The chain employs TRBV11-2 and TRBJ1-2, with D possibly being TRBD1 (5 bases). Germline values: CDR1 SGHAT, CDR2 FQNNGV. The CDR3 covers 14 residues. V shed 3 bases and J shed 4 bases, with 12 bases lying between them. The CDR3, as DNA: TGTGCCAGCAGCTTCCAGGGTGTTCCCTATGGCTACACCTTC. Translation: CASSFQGVPYGYTF.

A remark on this clonotype: A much larger clone differs from this one at a single base, so this may be a read error. The V and J genes are TRBV12-3 or TRBV12-4 and TRBJ1-5; 7 bases are a match to TRBD1. The junction had 9 bases not matched to a gene; V was cut back by 1 base and J by 6 bases. The CDR3 runs to 16 residues. As DNA, the CDR3 is TGTGCCAGCAGTTTAGTTGAAGGGGGCAGATTTCAGCCCCAGCATTTT. It translates to CASSLVEGGRFQPQHF.

This clonotype was found a few times. The chain couples TRBV5-6 to TRBJ2-7; perhaps TRBD2 as D (6 bases). The V end lost 2 bases, the J end lost 1 base, and 13 bases lay between the germline ends. Germline CDR1 reads SGHDT; CDR2 reads YYEEEE. This CDR3 contains 15 residues. The CDR3 protein is CASSFRLANSYEQYF. For the CDR3, the DNA is TGTGCCAGCAGCTTCCGGCTAGCGAATTCCTACGAGCAGTACTTC.

V is TRBV20-1 and J is TRBJ2-1, with 9 bases that match TRBD2. CDR3 size: 15 residues. V shed 0 bases and J 8 bases; nucleotides not matched to a gene: 8. The germline CDR1 and CDR2 sequences are DFQATT and SNEGSKA (reference sequence). The CDR3 here is CSARERIAGVDEQFF. The CDR3 nucleotides read TGCAGTGCTAGAGAGAGGATAGCGGGAGTGGATGAGCAGTTCTTC.

As for this clonotype: A much larger clone lies a single base off, so this may be a read error. This rearrangement joins TRBV5-1 to TRBJ2-5; D may correspond to TRBD1 or TRBD2 (5 bases each). Trimming removed 1 base at V and 0 bases at J, with 13 bases between. The CDR3 is 16 amino acids. Looked up from germline, CDR1 is SGHRS and CDR2 is YFSETQ. In nucleotides, the CDR3 is TGCGCCAGCAGCTTGATGCTAGAGGGACACCAAGAGACCCAGTACTTC. Amino acids: CASSLMLEGHQETQYF.

This clonotype was counted many times. This chain joins TRBV5-1 and TRBJ2-7; D possibly matches TRBD1 or TRBD2 (5 bases each). The germline gives CDR1 SGHRS, CDR2 YFSETQ. The V gene lost 5 bases and the J gene lost 4 bases, with 13 bases spanning the gap. CDR3 length: 13 amino acids. CDR3 nucleotide sequence: TGCGCCAGCAGGAGGGGTGACGGATACGAGCAGTACTTC. Protein product: CASRRGDGYEQYF.

V usage is TRBV27 and J usage is TRBJ2-6, with TRBD1 as a possible D gene (5 bases). The CDR3 is made up of 16 amino acids. CDR1 MNHEY and CDR2 SMNVEV come from the germline V gene (reference sequence). Trimming stripped 2 bases from V and 0 bases from J, with 8 bases between. The CDR3, as DNA: TGTGCCAGCAGTTTAGACAGAAGCTCTGGGGCCAACGTCCTGACTTTC. Translating it yields CASSLDRSSGANVLTF.

The chain uses TRBV12-3 or TRBV12-4 and TRBJ2-1; 7 positions match TRBD1. Trimming removed 2 bases from V and 5 bases from J; junction bases left unmatched: 12. The CDR3 is 17 amino acids. The CDR3 sequence: CASSLRVARGGDNEQFF. In nucleotides, the CDR3 is TGTGCCAGCAGTTTAAGGGTGGCGAGAGGGGGCGACAATGAGCAGTTCTTC.